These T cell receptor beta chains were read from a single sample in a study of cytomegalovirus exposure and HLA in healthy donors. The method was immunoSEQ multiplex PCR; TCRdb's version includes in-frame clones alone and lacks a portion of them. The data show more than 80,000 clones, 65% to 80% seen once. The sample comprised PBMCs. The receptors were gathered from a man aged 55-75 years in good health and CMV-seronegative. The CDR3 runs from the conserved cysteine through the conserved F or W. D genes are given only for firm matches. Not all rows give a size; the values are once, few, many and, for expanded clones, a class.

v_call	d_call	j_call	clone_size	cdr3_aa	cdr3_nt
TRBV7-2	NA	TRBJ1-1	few	CASSPGLGANTEAFF	TGTGCCAGCAGCCCAGGGTTAGGGGCGAACACTGAAGCTTTCTTT
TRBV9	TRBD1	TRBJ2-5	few	CASSKSSGGAETQYF	TGTGCCAGCAGCAAATCCTCAGGGGGCGCTGAGACCCAGTACTTC
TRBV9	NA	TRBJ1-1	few	CASREGEWNTEAFF	TGTGCCAGCAGGGAGGGCGAGTGGAACACTGAAGCTTTCTTT
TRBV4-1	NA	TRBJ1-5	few	CASSQDRRLQISPQHF	TGCGCCAGCAGCCAAGATCGGCGGCTCCAAATCAGCCCCCAGCATTTT
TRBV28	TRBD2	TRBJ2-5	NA	CASSFGGSKETQYF	TGTGCCAGCAGTTTCGGCGGGAGTAAAGAGACCCAGTACTTC
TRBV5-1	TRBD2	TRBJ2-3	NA	CASSRSSGGAEDTQYF	TGCGCCAGCAGCCGGTCTAGCGGGGGGGCTGAAGATACGCAGTATTTT
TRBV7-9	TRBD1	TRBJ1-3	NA	CASSPLPPQGKSGNTIYF	TGTGCCAGCAGCCCTCTACCGCCACAGGGGAAGTCCGGAAACACCATATATTTT
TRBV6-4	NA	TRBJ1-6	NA	CASSAMSGSPLHF	TGTGCCAGCAGTGCGATGTCAGGTTCACCCCTCCACTTT
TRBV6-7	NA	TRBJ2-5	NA	CASSQDCQETQYF	TGTGCCAGCAGCCAGGACTGCCAAGAGACCCAGTACTTC
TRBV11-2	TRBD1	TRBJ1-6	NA	CASSLIGGQGVASPLHF	TGTGCCAGCAGCCTTATAGGGGGACAGGGGGTGGCTTCACCCCTCCACTTT
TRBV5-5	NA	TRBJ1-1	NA	CASSLRGNTEAFF	TGTGCCAGCAGCTTGAGGGGGAACACTGAAGCTTTCTTT
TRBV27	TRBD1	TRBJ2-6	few	CASSPIQGQGANVLTF	TGTGCCAGCAGTCCAATACAGGGGCAAGGGGCCAACGTCCTGACTTTC
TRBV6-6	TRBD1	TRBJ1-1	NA	CASSYRDRGEAFF	TGTGCCAGCAGTTACCGGGACAGGGGCGAAGCTTTCTTT
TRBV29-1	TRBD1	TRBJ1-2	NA	CSVELKLGGTSSYGYTF	TGCAGCGTTGAACTCAAGTTAGGGGGCACGAGTAGCTATGGCTACACCTTC
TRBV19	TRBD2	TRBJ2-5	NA	CASRPVAGVETQYF	TGTGCCAGTAGACCGGTAGCGGGGGTTGAGACCCAGTACTTC
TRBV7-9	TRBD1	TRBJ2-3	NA	CASPTQQGPPTDTQYF	TGTGCCAGCCCCACCCAACAGGGGCCCCCCACAGATACGCAGTATTTT
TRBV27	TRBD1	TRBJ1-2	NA	CASSRTGSNYGYTF	TGTGCCAGCAGTCGGACAGGCTCTAACTATGGCTACACCTTC
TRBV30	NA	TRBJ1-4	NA	CAWSVSGEEKLFF	TGTGCCTGGAGTGTCTCTGGGGAGGAAAAACTGTTTTTT
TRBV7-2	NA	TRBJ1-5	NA	CASSLERSAVNQPQHF	TGTGCCAGCAGCTTAGAAAGGAGTGCAGTGAATCAGCCCCAGCATTTT
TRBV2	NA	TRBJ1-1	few	CASSVRREGDTEAFF	TGTGCCAGCAGTGTGAGGAGGGAAGGGGACACTGAAGCTTTCTTT
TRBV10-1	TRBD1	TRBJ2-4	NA	CASASGDRDLAKNIQYF	TGCGCCAGTGCGTCTGGGGACAGGGATTTGGCCAAAAACATTCAGTACTTC
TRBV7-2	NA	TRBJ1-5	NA	CASSPLADTNNNQPQHF	TGTGCCAGCAGCCCGCTAGCGGACACAAACAACAATCAGCCCCAGCATTTT
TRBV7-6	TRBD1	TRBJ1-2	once	CASSPLQGRYGYTF	TGTGCCAGCAGCCCTTTACAGGGGCGATATGGCTACACCTTC
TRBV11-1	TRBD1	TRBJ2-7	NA	CASRKQGTYEQYF	TGTGCCAGCAGGAAACAGGGGACCTACGAGCAGTACTTC
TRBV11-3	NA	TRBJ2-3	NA	CASSLGYRERDTQYF	TGTGCCAGCAGCTTAGGATACAGAGAAAGGGATACGCAGTATTTT
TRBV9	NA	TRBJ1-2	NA	CASSGGASPNYGYTF	TGTGCCAGCAGCGGGGGAGCGTCTCCTAACTATGGCTACACCTTC
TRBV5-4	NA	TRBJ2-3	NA	CAGRTASTDTQYF	TGTGCCGGCAGGACAGCTAGCACAGATACGCAGTATTTT
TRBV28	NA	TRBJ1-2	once	CASSTPGPIYGYTF	TGTGCCAGCAGTACCCCCGGTCCGATCTATGGCTACACCTTC
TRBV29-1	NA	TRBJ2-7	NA	CSAADYEQYF	TGCAGCGCAGCGGACTACGAGCAGTACTTC
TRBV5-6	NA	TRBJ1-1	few	CASSLRGTEAFF	TGTGCCAGCAGCTTGCGGGGAACTGAAGCTTTCTTT
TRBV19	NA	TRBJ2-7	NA	CAPFSGDYEQYF	TGTGCCCCCTTTTCAGGAGACTACGAGCAGTACTTC
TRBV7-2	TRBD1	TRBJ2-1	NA	CATQGRDRVDEQFF	TGTGCCACCCAGGGCCGGGACAGGGTTGATGAGCAGTTCTTC
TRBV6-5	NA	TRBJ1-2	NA	CASTRANYGYTF	TGTGCCAGCACCAGGGCAAACTATGGCTACACCTTC
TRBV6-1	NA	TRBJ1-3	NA	CASSEALGSSGNTIYF	TGTGCCAGCAGTGAAGCGCTAGGCTCCTCTGGAAACACCATATATTTT
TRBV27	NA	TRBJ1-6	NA	CASRGQYNSPLHF	TGTGCCAGCAGAGGACAGTATAATTCACCCCTCCACTTT
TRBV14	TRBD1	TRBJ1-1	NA	CASSRQGAGVNTEAFF	TGTGCCAGCAGCCGACAGGGAGCGGGGGTGAACACTGAAGCTTTCTTT
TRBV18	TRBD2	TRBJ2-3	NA	CASSPGGSTDTQYF	TGTGCCAGCTCCCCCGGGGGGTCTACAGATACGCAGTATTTT
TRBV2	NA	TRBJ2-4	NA	CASSALALAKNIQYF	TGTGCCAGCAGCGCTCTGGCCCTGGCCAAAAACATTCAGTACTTC
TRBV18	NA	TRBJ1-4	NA	CASSPIRLGNEKLFF	TGTGCCAGCTCACCGATTCGTCTCGGTAATGAAAAACTGTTTTTT
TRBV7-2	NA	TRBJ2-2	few	CASSSQGGNTGELFF	TGTGCCAGCAGCTCCCAGGGGGGGAACACCGGGGAGCTGTTTTTT
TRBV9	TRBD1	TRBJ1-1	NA	CASGTGGQNTEAFF	TGTGCCAGCGGGACAGGGGGCCAAAACACTGAAGCTTTCTTT
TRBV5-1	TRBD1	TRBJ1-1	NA	CASSLAQGGTEAFF	TGCGCCAGCAGCTTGGCACAGGGGGGGACTGAAGCTTTCTTT
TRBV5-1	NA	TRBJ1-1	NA	CASSVQAQNTEAFF	TGCGCCAGCAGCGTACAGGCCCAGAACACTGAAGCTTTCTTT
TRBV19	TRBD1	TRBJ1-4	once	CASRDRGRTPNEKLFF	TGTGCCAGTAGAGACAGGGGGCGCACCCCTAATGAAAAACTGTTTTTT